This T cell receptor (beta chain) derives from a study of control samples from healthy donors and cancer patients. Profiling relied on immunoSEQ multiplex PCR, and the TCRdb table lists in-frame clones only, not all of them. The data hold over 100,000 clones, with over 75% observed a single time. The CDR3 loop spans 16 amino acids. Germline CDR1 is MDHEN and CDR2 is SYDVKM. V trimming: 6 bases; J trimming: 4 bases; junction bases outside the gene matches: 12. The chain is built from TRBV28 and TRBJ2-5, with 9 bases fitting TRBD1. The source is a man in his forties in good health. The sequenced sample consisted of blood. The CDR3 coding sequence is TGTGCCAGCAGCTCCGAGGATAAGGACAGGGGAGAGACCCAGTACTTC. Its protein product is CASSSEDKDRGETQYF.